The T cell receptor (beta chain) under discussion was sequenced for a study of cytomegalovirus exposure and HLA in healthy donors. Note on this clone: The antigen is unknown.

The CDR3 is made up of 15 amino acids. V trimming: 5 bases; J trimming: 2 bases; junction bases outside the gene matches: 8. Germline-derived CDR1 and CDR2 are SGHTA and FQGTGA. General observations from the study: Certain indistinguishable V segments, among them TRBV6-2 and TRBV6-3, were excluded. One cluster of highly shared sequence variants probably arose as a sequencing artifact. Presence/absence analyses took donor sequencing depth as roughly uniform. With DRB1 most and HLA-C fewest, TCR association rates differed between HLA loci in a later analysis.

PCR used 60 Vbeta primers and 13 Jbeta primers. The table came from immunoSEQ multiplex PCR; TCRdb's copy has only in-frame clones and leaves some out. The sample lists under 150,000 clones; 50% to 65% were seen once. This chain joins TRBV7-3 and TRBJ2-5, with 7 bases fitting TRBD2. The TCR was taken from a man between 35 and 55 years old in good health and CMV-seropositive. Sequences were obtained from PBMCs. The CDR3 is CASSASGIGQETQYF. The CDR3 DNA sequence: TGTGCCAGCAGCGCGAGCGGGATAGGGCAAGAGACCCAGTACTTC. Combining the CDR3 with reference TRBV7-3 and TRBJ2-5 gives the whole variable domain GAGVSQTPSNKVTEKGKYVELRCDPISGHTALYWYRQSLGQGPEFLIYFQGTGAADDSGLPNDRFFAVRPEGSVSTLKIQRTERGDSAVYLCASSASGIGQETQYFGPGTRLLVL.